Listed here are 16 T cell receptor beta chains from one sample, sequenced in a study of T cell changes during pregnancy in multiple sclerosis. The repertoire was sequenced with immunoSEQ multiplex PCR; TCRdb's copy has only in-frame clones and lacks some. The data hold nearly 50,000 clones, with 90% to 95% observed a single time. The specimen comprised CD4+ T cells from peripheral blood mononuclear cells, sampled in the first trimester of pregnancy. The receptors stem from a female donor with multiple sclerosis, enrolled in a pregnancy study.

CDR3: CSANVVEGYTF. The DNA of the CDR3 is TGCAGTGCTAACGTCGTGGAGGGCTACACCTTC. V gene TRBV20-1 combines with J gene TRBJ1-2; D unresolved. Germline V gene sequence: CDR1 DFQATT, CDR2 SNEGSKA (reference sequence). CDR3 size: 11 residues. V lost 4 bases, J lost 8 bases, and 11 bases lay in between.

The chain has TRBV5-1 and TRBJ2-2, with 8 bases aligning to TRBD2. Germline CDR1 SGHRS, CDR2 YFSETQ. With V trimmed by 7 bases and J by 5 bases, 7 bases remained unmatched. There are 14 residues in the CDR3. CDR3: CASGGTSGTGELFF. The CDR3 DNA is TGCGCCAGCGGCGGGACTAGTGGGACCGGGGAGCTGTTTTTT.

Comments on this clone: The germline gene is not matched at one end of the junction; a read error may be the cause. The chain combines TRBV7-7 with TRBJ2-5, with 9 bases matching TRBD2. Germline CDR1 and CDR2: SSHAT and FNYEAQ (reference sequence). CDR3 length: 14 amino acids. The CDR3 is CASSFGGGAETQYF. The CDR3 DNA reads TGTGCTAGCAGCTTCGGCGGGGGGGCAGAGACCCAGTACTTC.

J is TRBJ1-4 and V is TRBV6-5; D is uncertain. There are 11 residues in the CDR3. The V end lost 7 bases, the J end lost 6 bases, and 6 bases lay between the germline ends. Germline V gene sequence: CDR1 MNHEY, CDR2 SVGAGI. The CDR3 region is CASMADEKLFF. CDR3 sequence (DNA): TGTGCCAGCATGGCTGATGAAAAACTGTTTTTT.

CDR3 region: CASSSGEITGELFF. The CDR3 DNA sequence: TGTGCCAGCAGCTCGGGGGAAATAACCGGGGAGCTGTTTTTT. The V call is TRBV5-6, the J call TRBJ2-2, with a weak D call TRBD2 (6 bases). V was cut by 3 bases and J by 5 bases, with 11 bases left in between. The germline V gene has CDR1 SGHDT and CDR2 YYEEEE. The CDR3 is made up of 14 amino acids. Full variable domain (outside the CDR3, taken from reference TRBV5-6 and TRBJ2-2): DAGVTQSPTHLIKTRGQQVTLRCSPKSGHDTVSWYQQALGQGPQFIFQYYEEEERQRGNFPDRFSGHQFPNYSSELNVNALLLGDSALYLCASSSGEITGELFFGEGSRLTVL.

This clone was recorded a few times. This chain connects TRBV4-1 to TRBJ2-7; D is possibly TRBD2 (5 bases). Trimming cost V 0 bases and J 6 bases, with 9 bases left between them. CDR1 and CDR2 from the germline V gene are MGHRA and YSYEKL. CDR3 length: 13 amino acids. For the CDR3, the DNA is TGCGCCAGCAGCCAAGATTACCGGGGCGAGCAGTACTTC. Protein product: CASSQDYRGEQYF.

This clone was seen only once. The rearrangement uses TRBV6-6 and TRBJ1-1, with D possibly matching TRBD1 (5 bases). V was pared by 5 bases and J by 8 bases, with 9 bases between. Germline lookup yields CDR1 MNHNY and CDR2 SVGAGI (reference sequence). The CDR3 length is 11 residues. CDR3 amino acids: CASSQGAEAFF. DNA for the CDR3: TGTGCCAGCAGTCAGGGTGCCGAAGCTTTCTTT.

The chain is built from TRBV27 and TRBJ2-7; TRBD2 aligns across 12 bases. Trimming took 2 bases from V and 2 from J; bases not matched to a gene: 16. The CDR3 runs to 20 residues. In germline, CDR1 is MNHEY, CDR2 SMNVEV (reference sequence). CDR3 region: CASSLRVRTSGGNLPYEQYF. The CDR3 bases are TGTGCCAGCAGTTTAAGGGTTAGAACTAGCGGGGGGAATTTACCCTACGAGCAGTACTTC.

V gene TRBV5-1 combines with J gene TRBJ2-1, with 8 bases that match TRBD1. Trimming cost V 3 bases and J 4 bases; bases outside gene matches: 12. CDR3 size: 17 residues. The germline V gene encodes CDR1 SGHRS and CDR2 YFSETQ. The CDR3 loop is CASSSWADRAGYNEQFF. The CDR3 DNA is TGCGCCAGCAGCTCGTGGGCGGACAGGGCCGGGTACAATGAGCAGTTCTTC.

The chain employs TRBV27 and TRBJ1-6; 8 positions agree with TRBD1. Trimming at V came to 3 bases and at J to 9 bases, leaving 13 bases not matched to a gene. The CDR3 totals 17 residues. The germline V gene encodes CDR1 MNHEY and CDR2 SMNVEV (reference sequence). The CDR3: CASSFELTGTGRSPLHF. The CDR3 bases are TGTGCCAGCAGTTTTGAGCTAACCGGGACAGGTCGTTCACCCCTCCACTTT.

This clone was observed a few times. The chain uses TRBV2 and TRBJ1-2, with D unresolved. Germline-derived CDR1 and CDR2 are SNHLY and FYNNEI. This CDR3 contains 11 residues. V was trimmed by 8 bases and J by 4 bases, leaving 8 bases between them. CDR3 DNA: TGTGCCAGCCCGAGGGCCTATGGCTACACCTTC. Translating it yields CASPRAYGYTF.

The chain combines TRBV6-6 with TRBJ2-1; 10 bases map to TRBD2. The J segment lost 9 bases and the V segment lost 3 bases, leaving 11 bases of the junction unmatched. The CDR3 extends over 16 amino acids. CDR1 MNHNY and CDR2 SVGAGI come from the germline V gene (reference sequence). The CDR3 spells CASSYTSGAVSGEQFF. In DNA form, the CDR3 reads TGTGCCAGCAGTTATACTAGCGGGGCGGTCTCCGGTGAGCAGTTCTTC.

The chain combines TRBV4-2 with TRBJ2-3; possible D gene TRBD2, 5 bases. The CDR3 length is 16 residues. Germline loops: CDR1 LGHNA, CDR2 YNFKEQ. Trimming removed 2 bases at V and 3 bases at J, with 15 bases between. The CDR3 DNA follows: TGTGCCAGCAGCCAAAGCACCACGGGAAGTACAGATACGCAGTATTTT. It yields the protein CASSQSTTGSTDTQYF.

The chain recombines TRBV30 with TRBJ1-5; possible D gene TRBD1, 5 bases. V gave up 5 bases and J gave up 3 bases, with 11 bases separating them. This CDR3 comprises 13 residues. CDR1 is GTSNPN, CDR2 SVGIG, per germline (reference sequence). For the CDR3, the DNA is TGTGCCTGGGGAGGAGGGGACAATCAGCCCCAGCATTTT. This codes for CAWGGGDNQPQHF.

The rearrangement links TRBV5-1 to TRBJ2-3; 11 bases are a match to TRBD2. The V gene's germline CDR1 is SGHRS and CDR2 YFSETQ. The J segment lost 4 bases and the V segment lost 2 bases, leaving 6 bases of the junction unmatched. CDR3 length: 16 residues. In DNA, the CDR3 is TGCGCCAGCAGCTTCCTAGCGGGGGGAGGGTCAGATACGCAGTATTTT. It yields the protein CASSFLAGGGSDTQYF.

The rearrangement links TRBV9 to TRBJ2-1; D might be TRBD1 (6 bases). CDR3 size: 15 residues. V was trimmed by 1 base and J by 7 bases, leaving 15 bases between them. Germline V gene data show CDR1 as SGDLS and CDR2 as YYNGEE. DNA of the CDR3: TGTGCCAGCAGCGTACCCCAGGGGCCGTTAAATGAGCAGTTCTTC. Translation: CASSVPQGPLNEQFF. The complete variable domain, with remaining parts taken from reference TRBV9 and TRBJ2-1, reads DSGVTQTPKHLITATGQRVTLRCSPRSGDLSVYWYQQSLDQGLQFLIQYYNGEERAKGNILERFSAQQFPDLHSELNLSSLELGDSALYFCASSVPQGPLNEQFFGPGTRLTVL.